Below, 22 T cell receptor beta chains from the same sample are listed, as sequenced in a study of blood T cell repertoires in COVID-19. Repertoires were generated with immunoSEQ multiplex PCR, while TCRdb's copy carries only in-frame clones and drops some. Of under 200,000 clones in the sample, more than 70% were seen once. Sequencing used PBMCs or T cells enriched from blood (not recorded which). The receptors derive from a man aged 40-55 years with acute COVID-19.

This rearrangement joins TRBV5-1 to TRBJ1-2; 12 bases match TRBD1. The germline V gene has CDR1 SGHRS and CDR2 YFSETQ. The ends lost 3 bases at V and 8 bases at J; junction bases unmatched: 8. This CDR3 region has 15 residues. The CDR3 spells CASSWGQGAHLGYTF. Written as DNA, the CDR3 is TGCGCCAGCAGCTGGGGACAGGGGGCCCATCTGGGCTACACCTTC.

The chain couples TRBV27 to TRBJ1-2, with a weak D call TRBD1 (6 bases). Per germline, CDR1 MNHEY and CDR2 SMNVEV (reference sequence). The V gene lost 6 bases and the J gene lost 3 bases, with 14 bases spanning the gap. The CDR3 totals 14 residues. The CDR3 loop is CASRSTGLDYGYTF. CDR3 coding DNA: TGTGCCAGCAGATCCACAGGGCTTGACTATGGCTACACCTTC.

Here the CDR3 reads CASSPTSSGEQYF. The DNA for the CDR3 is TGTGCCAGCAGCCCGACTAGCTCGGGCGAGCAGTACTTC. The chain has TRBV7-9 and TRBJ2-7, with 7 bases lining up with TRBD2. V shed 5 bases, J shed 6 bases, and the junction held 7 bases outside the gene matches. Germline V gene sequence: CDR1 SEHNR, CDR2 FQNEAQ (reference sequence). The CDR3 runs to 13 residues.

J is TRBJ2-1 and V is TRBV18; TRBD1 agrees at 7 bases. Trimming removed 2 bases from V and 4 bases from J; junction bases left unmatched: 5. CDR1 KGHSH and CDR2 LQKENI come from the germline V gene. The CDR3 has 15 residues. CDR3 protein: CASSPGAGGYNEQFF. In DNA form, the CDR3 reads TGTGCCAGCTCACCAGGGGCAGGGGGATACAATGAGCAGTTCTTC. Combining the CDR3 with reference TRBV18 and TRBJ2-1 gives the whole variable domain NAGVMQNPRHLVRRRGQEARLRCSPMKGHSHVYWYRQLPEEGLKFMVYLQKENIIDESGMPKERFSAEFPKEGPSILRIQQVVRGDSAAYFCASSPGAGGYNEQFFGPGTRLTVL.

The V and J genes are TRBV19 and TRBJ2-7, with a weak D call TRBD1 (6 bases). This CDR3 region has 15 residues. Germline CDR1 LNHDA, CDR2 SQIVND (reference sequence). Trimming stripped 4 bases from V and 3 bases from J, with 16 bases between. The CDR3 DNA reads TGTGCCAGTAGTACCGGGACACTTCGGGACTACGAGCAGTACTTC. Translated: CASSTGTLRDYEQYF.

A few counts support this clone. The chain uses TRBV6-4 and TRBJ2-1, with 10 nucleotides matching TRBD2. V dropped 3 bases and J dropped 6; count of bases not matched to a gene: 5. This CDR3 has 15 amino acids. The V gene's germline CDR1 is MRHNA and CDR2 SNTAGT. As DNA, the CDR3 is TGTGCCAGCAGTGATTCTAGCGGGAGAGGCAATGAGCAGTTCTTC. Protein: CASSDSSGRGNEQFF.

V is TRBV27 and J is TRBJ2-1; TRBD2 matches at 8 bases. V lost 6 bases to trimming and J lost 3 bases; unmatched junction nucleotides: 10. Per germline, CDR1 MNHEY and CDR2 SMNVEV (reference sequence). This CDR3 is 16 amino acids long. CDR3 residues: CASRMLTSGLYNEQFF. Here the CDR3 DNA reads TGTGCCAGCAGAATGCTAACTAGCGGCCTCTACAATGAGCAGTTCTTC.

This sequence joins TRBV12-2 and TRBJ1-4; TRBD1, the table's D call, was not compared with the DNA. TRBV12-2 is a pseudogene. The CDR3 is 16 amino acids. CDR3 protein: CASRRKPGQGEEKLFF. The CDR3 coding sequence is TGTGCAAGTCGCCGGAAACCGGGACAGGGGGAAGAAAAACTGTTTTTT.

This clone was observed a single time. The chain recombines TRBV7-9 with TRBJ2-7, with 11 bases lining up with TRBD1. Trimming at V came to 3 bases and at J to 2 bases, leaving 0 bases not matched to a gene. Germline V gene sequence: CDR1 SEHNR, CDR2 FQNEAQ (reference sequence). The CDR3 loop spans 14 amino acids. CDR3 in DNA: TGTGCCAGCAGCTTGGGACAGGGGGCCTACGAGCAGTACTTC. Residues: CASSLGQGAYEQYF.

This chain joins TRBV11-2 and TRBJ2-7; possible D gene TRBD2, 5 bases. The CDR3 length is 13 residues. Trimming stripped 1 base from V and 1 base from J, with 5 bases between. From germline, CDR1 is SGHAT and CDR2 FQNNGV. The CDR3 DNA follows: TGTGCCAGCAGCTTAGGGACTTCCTACGAGCAGTACTTC. Protein sequence: CASSLGTSYEQYF.

V usage is TRBV7-3 and J usage is TRBJ2-7, with D hard to call. Germline CDR1 and CDR2: SGHTA and FQGTGA. The V end was cut by 2 bases, the J end by 1 base, with 6 bases between. The CDR3 runs to 13 residues. The CDR3 protein is CASSLAKSYEQYF. The CDR3 DNA sequence: TGTGCCAGCAGCTTAGCGAAGTCCTACGAGCAGTACTTC.

The chain combines TRBV5-1 with TRBJ1-1, with D possibly matching TRBD1 (6 bases). Trimming pared 1 base from V and 1 base from J, leaving 11 bases between. The CDR3 contains 15 residues. In germline, CDR1 is SGHRS, CDR2 YFSETQ. Here the CDR3 DNA reads TGCGCCAGCAGCTTGTCCGGGACACAGAACACTGAAGCTTTCTTT. Translated: CASSLSGTQNTEAFF. Based on the CDR3 plus reference TRBV5-1 and TRBJ1-1, the full variable domain is KAGVTQTPRYLIKTRGQQVTLSCSPISGHRSVSWYQQTPGQGLQFLFEYFSETQRNKGNFPGRFSGRQFSNSRSEMNVSTLELGDSALYLCASSLSGTQNTEAFFGQGTRLTVV.

This clone was seen only once. The chain has TRBV28 and TRBJ1-1, with 7 bases fitting TRBD1. Germline V gene data show CDR1 as MDHEN and CDR2 as SYDVKM. Trimming removed 6 bases from V and 4 bases from J; junction bases left unmatched: 11. This CDR3 region has 15 residues. In DNA form, the CDR3 reads TGTGCCAGCAGGCCTGGGACAGCCCTAAGCACTGAAGCTTTCTTT. Its protein product is CASRPGTALSTEAFF.

The CDR3 sequence: CASSLNDISTDTQYF. CDR3 in DNA: TGTGCCAGCAGTCTAAACGACATTAGCACAGATACGCAGTATTTT. This chain connects TRBV2 to TRBJ2-3; the D is unclear. Germline lookup yields CDR1 SNHLY and CDR2 FYNNEI. The CDR3 loop spans 15 amino acids. V lost 5 bases and J 0 bases, leaving 12 bases between the germline ends.

As regards this clone: The same CDR3 arises from other DNA sequences in this sample as well. The chain employs TRBV4-1 and TRBJ2-3; 14 bases fit TRBD2. Germline-derived CDR1 and CDR2 are MGHRA and YSYEKL. V lost 6 bases to trimming and J lost 3 bases; unmatched junction nucleotides: 2. The length of the CDR3 is 15 residues. The CDR3 spells CASSRLAGGTDTQYF. DNA of the CDR3: TGCGCCAGCAGTCGACTAGCGGGAGGGACAGATACGCAGTATTTT.

The V call is TRBV11-1, the J call TRBJ2-1; the match to TRBD2 covers 10 bases. Trimming cost V 5 bases and J 6 bases; bases outside gene matches: 7. Looked up from germline, CDR1 is SGHAT and CDR2 is FQDESV (reference sequence). This CDR3 is 15 amino acids long. CDR3 DNA: TGTGCCAGCAGCCTTCTAGCGGGAGAGGTCAATGAGCAGTTCTTC. This encodes CASSLLAGEVNEQFF.

The genes are TRBV19 and TRBJ2-7, with TRBD1 as a possible D gene (6 bases). The V and J ends lost 1 base and 4 bases respectively, with 11 bases between them. Germline V gene data show CDR1 as LNHDA and CDR2 as SQIVND (reference sequence). CDR3 length: 14 residues. The CDR3 DNA follows: TGTGCCAGTAGTATAGTTACAGGGCGATACGAGCAGTACTTC. It codes for CASSIVTGRYEQYF.

The rearrangement uses TRBV19 and TRBJ2-2, with D possibly being TRBD1 (6 bases). With 10 bases removed from V and 0 bases from J, the gap between germline ends came to 21 bases. Looked up from germline, CDR1 is LNHDA and CDR2 is SQIVND (reference sequence). The CDR3 has 17 residues. CDR3 loop: CATSAGTPPSNTGELFF. The CDR3 DNA sequence: TGTGCCACCTCCGCCGGGACACCACCCTCGAACACCGGGGAGCTGTTTTTT.

The chain recombines TRBV11-3 with TRBJ2-7, with TRBD2 matching 11 bases. Germline CDR1 SGHNT, CDR2 YENEEA. The CDR3 runs to 15 residues. Trimming at V came to 11 bases and at J to 2 bases, leaving 11 bases not matched to a gene. The CDR3 region has the DNA TGTGCCTCTTCCCCGGGACTAGCGGTAACCTACGAGCAGTACTTC. Translating gives CASSPGLAVTYEQYF.

This sequence joins TRBV6-2 or TRBV6-3 and TRBJ2-7; 12 bases align to TRBD1. The CDR3 length is 15 residues. V shed 5 bases and J 7 bases; nucleotides not matched to a gene: 9. Germline CDR1 and CDR2: MNHEY and SVGEGT. CDR3 nucleotides: TGTGCCAGCAGTCAACTCAGGGACAGGGGGCGAGAGCAGTACTTC. Translated: CASSQLRDRGREQYF.

The chain links TRBV3-1 (or the pseudogene TRBV3-2) to TRBJ2-7, with TRBD1 identical over 11 bases. There are 14 residues in the CDR3. Germline V lookup: CDR1 LGHDT, CDR2 YNNKEL (reference sequence). Trimming at V came to 4 bases and at J to 5 bases, leaving 4 bases not matched to a gene. CDR3 in amino acids: CASSRGQGANEQYF. CDR3 nucleotides: TGTGCCAGCAGCCGAGGACAGGGGGCCAACGAGCAGTACTTC.

V gene TRBV7-2 combines with J gene TRBJ1-4; 9 nucleotides match TRBD1. Germline CDR1 SGHTA, CDR2 FQGNSA. J was trimmed by 8 bases and V by 1 base; bases with no gene match: 14. The CDR3 is 18 amino acids. In nucleotides, the CDR3 is TGTGCCAGCAGCTTAGTCGGGACAGGGTTTCGGGTTGGGGAAAAACTGTTTTTT. Residues: CASSLVGTGFRVGEKLFF. Based on the CDR3 plus reference TRBV7-2 and TRBJ1-4, the full variable domain is GAGVSQSPSNKVTEKGKDVELRCDPISGHTALYWYRQSLGQGLEFLIYFQGNSAPDKSGLPSDRFSAERTGGSVSTLTIQRTQQEDSAVYLCASSLVGTGFRVGEKLFFGSGTQLSVL.